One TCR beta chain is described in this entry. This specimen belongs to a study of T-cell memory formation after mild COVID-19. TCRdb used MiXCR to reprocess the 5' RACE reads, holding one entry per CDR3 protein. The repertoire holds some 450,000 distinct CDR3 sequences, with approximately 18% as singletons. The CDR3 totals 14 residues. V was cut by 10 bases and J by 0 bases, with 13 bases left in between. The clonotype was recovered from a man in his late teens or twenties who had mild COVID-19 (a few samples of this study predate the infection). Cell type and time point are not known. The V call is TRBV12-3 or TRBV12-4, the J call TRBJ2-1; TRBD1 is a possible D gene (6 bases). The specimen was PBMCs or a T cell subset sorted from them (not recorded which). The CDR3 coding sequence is TGTGCCACCGAGAGGGGGAGCTCCTACAATGAGCAGTTCTTC. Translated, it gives CATERGSSYNEQFF.